The rows below give T cell receptor beta chains drawn from one sample of a study of cytomegalovirus exposure and HLA in healthy donors. TCRdb keeps only in-frame clones here, not all; method: immunoSEQ multiplex PCR. The sample contains 160,000 or so clones, 80% to 85% of which appear only once. What was sequenced was PBMCs. The receptors come from a man younger than 45 in good health and CMV-seronegative. The CDR3 runs from the conserved cysteine through the conserved F or W. Each record gives: J gene, V gene, D gene, clone size, CDR3 protein, CDR3 DNA. D genes are given only for firm matches. Expanded clones get a size class; other rows say once, few or many, or leave the size out.

>TRBJ2-3|TRBV11-3|TRBD2|-
CASSLAGGAISTDTQYF
TGTGCCAGCAGTTTAGCGGGAGGCGCCATTAGCACAGATACGCAGTATTTT
>TRBJ1-1|TRBV6-1|-|-
CAVGGEYTEAFF
TGTGCCGTGGGGGGAGAATACACTGAAGCTTTCTTT
>TRBJ1-2|TRBV5-1|TRBD1|-
CASSIDPGQGAYGYTF
TGCGCCAGCAGCATTGACCCGGGACAGGGGGCTTATGGCTACACCTTC
>TRBJ2-1|TRBV7-6|TRBD2|-
CASSPRSSGRTDEQFF
TGTGCCAGCAGCCCCCGATCTAGCGGGAGGACCGATGAGCAGTTCTTC
>TRBJ2-3|TRBV25-1|TRBD2|-
CASSPGLAGGQYF
TGTGCCAGCAGCCCCGGACTAGCGGGAGGGCAGTATTTT
>TRBJ1-2|TRBV11-2|-|few
CAIALQRQREGYTF
TGTGCCATCGCACTCCAAAGACAGCGCGAAGGCTACACCTTC
>TRBJ2-1|TRBV18|TRBD1|-
CASSSGQGSAEQFF
TGTGCCAGCTCGTCGGGACAGGGCAGCGCTGAGCAGTTCTTC
>TRBJ2-7|TRBV15|-|few
CATSRVGGAKEQYF
TGTGCCACCAGCAGAGTTGGGGGGGCAAAAGAGCAGTACTTC
>TRBJ2-6|TRBV4-3|-|-
CASSQDLGLAHGVGANVLTF
TGCGCCAGCAGCCAAGATCTTGGGCTAGCTCATGGTGTTGGGGCCAACGTCCTGACTTTC
>TRBJ2-5|TRBV5-6|-|-
CASSLVGGETQYF
TGTGCCAGCAGCTTGGTAGGCGGAGAGACCCAGTACTTC
>TRBJ1-1|TRBV6-5|-|-
CASGFRVGAEAFF
TGTGCCAGCGGATTCAGGGTAGGGGCTGAAGCTTTCTTT
>TRBJ2-7|TRBV14|-|-
CASSQVPGNEQYF
TGTGCCAGCAGCCAAGTCCCGGGGAACGAGCAGTACTTC
>TRBJ1-2|TRBV6-5|-|-
CASSYGPGYQYGYTF
TGTGCCAGCAGTTACGGTCCAGGGTACCAGTATGGCTACACCTTC
>TRBJ2-7|TRBV7-9|TRBD1|once
CASSLSTGPVDEQYF
TGTGCCAGCAGCTTATCGACAGGGCCGGTGGACGAGCAGTACTTC
>TRBJ2-3|TRBV11-2|TRBD1|-
CASSSRGGLPDTQYF
TGTGCCAGCAGCTCACGAGGGGGCCTCCCAGATACGCAGTATTTT
>TRBJ2-5|TRBV28|TRBD1|-
CASSLPGQVQEAQYF
TGTGCCAGCAGTTTACCAGGACAGGTCCAAGAGGCCCAGTACTTC
>TRBJ1-1|TRBV9|TRBD1|-
CASSVDTGGEDTEAFF
TGTGCCAGCAGCGTAGACACAGGGGGGGAAGACACTGAAGCTTTCTTT
>TRBJ2-5|TRBV7-7|TRBD2|-
CASSLDPVSGRLGTQYF
TGTGCCAGCAGCTTAGATCCCGTTAGCGGGAGACTGGGGACCCAGTACTTC
>TRBJ2-1|TRBV27|TRBD2|-
CASRTSGGAYNEQFF
TGTGCCAGCAGGACTAGCGGGGGGGCCTACAATGAGCAGTTCTTC
>TRBJ2-2|TRBV7-9|TRBD2|-
CASSGGVPGELFF
TGTGCCAGCAGCGGGGGGGTGCCCGGGGAGCTGTTTTTT
>TRBJ2-1|TRBV18|TRBD2|-
CASSSNLAGGHGEQFF
TGTGCCAGCTCGTCTAACCTAGCGGGAGGCCACGGTGAGCAGTTCTTC
>TRBJ1-6|TRBV5-1|TRBD1|-
CASSWDRGYNSPLHF
TGCGCCAGCAGCTGGGACAGGGGGTATAATTCACCCCTCCACTTT
>TRBJ2-5|TRBV28|TRBD1|-
CASSLFGTGGMETQYF
TGTGCCAGCAGTTTGTTCGGGACAGGGGGCATGGAGACCCAGTACTTC
>TRBJ2-7|TRBV30|TRBD1|-
CAWSVLGTGGRYEQYF
TGTGCCTGGAGTGTACTCGGGACAGGGGGCAGGTACGAGCAGTACTTC
>TRBJ1-2|TRBV30|TRBD1|few
CAWGVSVTGWYTF
TGTGCCTGGGGGGTTTCCGTGACAGGGTGGTACACCTTC
>TRBJ1-2|TRBV14|-|-
CASSQRTAANYGYTF
TGTGCCAGCAGCCAAAGAACAGCCGCTAACTATGGCTACACCTTC
>TRBJ2-1|TRBV5-1|TRBD1|-
CASRRGQGTYNEQFF
TGCGCCAGCAGAAGGGGACAGGGAACCTACAATGAGCAGTTCTTC
>TRBJ2-1|TRBV7-9|-|-
CASSEALALSSYNEQFF
TGTGCCAGCAGCGAAGCTCTAGCGTTAAGCTCCTACAATGAGCAGTTCTTC
>TRBJ1-3|TRBV9|-|-
CASRGEGSGNTIYF
TGTGCCAGCAGAGGGGAGGGATCTGGAAACACCATATATTTT
>TRBJ1-2|TRBV9|TRBD1|-
CASSDWTGKDYGYTF
TGTGCCAGCAGCGATTGGACAGGGAAGGACTATGGCTACACCTTC
>TRBJ1-6|TRBV6-6|-|-
CASSWTAPNSPLHF
TGTGCCAGCAGTTGGACAGCCCCTAATTCACCCCTCCACTTT
>TRBJ2-1|TRBV30|-|-
CAWGASRQFF
TGTGCCTGGGGAGCCAGCAGGCAGTTCTTC
>TRBJ1-1|TRBV27|-|once
CASSRGAFVEAFF
TGTGCCAGCAGCCGGGGGGCATTTGTTGAAGCTTTCTTT
>TRBJ2-7|TRBV7-6|-|-
CASSLSVIYEQYF
TGTGCCAGCAGCTTATCAGTAATCTACGAGCAGTACTTC
>TRBJ2-7|TRBV18|TRBD1|-
CASSPTGVLAYEQYF
TGTGCCAGCTCACCGACAGGGGTTCTAGCCTACGAGCAGTACTTC
>TRBJ1-2|TRBV15|-|-
CATSTEYGANLGAF
TGTGCCACCAGCACTGAATACGGGGCAAACCTGGGGGCATTC
>TRBJ2-7|TRBV7-9|-|-
CSSSLEVGREGEQYF
TGTTCCAGCAGCTTAGAGGTGGGGAGAGAAGGCGAGCAGTACTTC
>TRBJ2-1|TRBV14|TRBD1|-
CASSQRTGSYNEQFF
TGTGCCAGCAGCCAAAGGACAGGGAGCTACAATGAGCAGTTCTTC
>TRBJ2-7|TRBV7-8|TRBD1|-
CASSSTGGFPYEQYF
TGTGCCAGCAGCTCGACAGGGGGCTTTCCCTACGAGCAGTACTTC
>TRBJ2-7|TRBV6-5|-|-
CASTSSGPRAPEQYF
TGTGCCAGCACCAGCTCCGGTCCCAGGGCCCCCGAGCAGTACTTC
>TRBJ2-2|TRBV11-3|-|-
CASSLSVAGFGTGELFF
TGTGCCAGCAGCTTATCGGTGGCGGGGTTCGGCACCGGGGAGCTGTTTTTT
>TRBJ1-5|TRBV2|TRBD1|-
CASSGDSSQHF
TGTGCCAGCAGCGGGGACAGCTCTCAGCATTTT
>TRBJ2-7|TRBV5-6|TRBD1|-
CASSLGGQGAHEQYF
TGTGCCAGCAGCTTAGGGGGACAGGGGGCCCACGAGCAGTACTTC
>TRBJ2-5|TRBV15|-|-
CATSRGNSETQYF
TGTGCCACCAGCAGAGGAAACTCGGAGACCCAGTACTTC
>TRBJ2-7|TRBV7-2|TRBD1|-
CASSLGQGGSGQYF
TGTGCCAGCAGCTTAGGACAGGGGGGCTCAGGGCAGTACTTC
>TRBJ2-7|TRBV19|TRBD2|-
CASSIPLAGGAYEQYF
TGTGCCAGTAGTATCCCTCTAGCGGGAGGGGCCTACGAGCAGTACTTC